This entry lists 23 T cell receptor beta chains sequenced from one sample in a study of blood T cell repertoires in COVID-19 (TCRdb year 2020). Libraries were built with the immunoSEQ multiplex PCR assay. TCRdb stores this immuneACCESS table with in-frame sequences only. Part of the clones is absent; in the studies checked, under half of the shortfall reflects unresolved V genes, and no reason is known for the rest. In all, the sample holds about 45,000 clones, and 83% of those were seen once. Roughly 8.2% of the sample is in the top ten clones. Input material: peripheral blood. The receptors were sampled from a man older than 75 in a cohort sampled during active COVID-19.

The chain links TRBV20-1 to TRBJ1-2; D is uncertain. The CDR3 is made up of 11 amino acids. Trimming cost V 6 bases and J 4 bases, with 9 bases left between them. Germline V gene sequence: CDR1 DFQATT, CDR2 SNEGSKA (reference sequence). This CDR3 is CSAPIGYGYTF. The CDR3 DNA reads TGCAGTGCCCCGATCGGCTATGGCTACACCTTC.

The CDR3 DNA reads TGTGCCAGCAGCCTACAGGGACTGAACACTGAAGCTTTCTTT. This sequence encodes CASSLQGLNTEAFF. J is TRBJ1-1 and V is TRBV7-9, with D perhaps matching TRBD1 (6 bases). Germline V gene sequence: CDR1 SEHNR, CDR2 FQNEAQ (reference sequence). This CDR3 comprises 14 residues. Trimming stripped 5 bases from V and 0 bases from J, with 10 bases between.

The chain carries TRBV20-1 and TRBJ2-7, with D possibly being TRBD2 (6 bases). V lost 3 bases and J lost 2, with 20 bases in between. There are 16 residues in the CDR3. Germline V gives CDR1 DFQATT, CDR2 SNEGSKA (reference sequence). In DNA form, the CDR3 reads TGCAGTGCTAGTGGTTTAGGAGCGGGCCGCCCCTACGAGCAGTACTTC. Encoded protein: CSASGLGAGRPYEQYF.

The genes are TRBV2 and TRBJ1-1, with no clear D. The V end lost 7 bases, the J end lost 5 bases, and 17 bases lay between the germline ends. Germline CDR1 and CDR2: SNHLY and FYNNEI. The CDR3 length is 14 residues. The CDR3 loop reads CASKSRGYDTEAFF. CDR3 DNA: TGTGCCAGCAAAAGTCGAGGGTATGATACTGAAGCTTTCTTT.

In this sample, this clone turned up once. This sequence joins TRBV6-6 and TRBJ2-3; 7 bases map to TRBD2. With V trimmed by 4 bases and J by 1 base, 8 bases remained unmatched. CDR1 and CDR2 (germline): MNHNY, SVGAGI (reference sequence). The CDR3 is made up of 16 amino acids. CDR3 region: CASSSSGGGGTDTQYF. CDR3 nucleotides: TGTGCCAGCAGTTCCAGTGGGGGGGGAGGCACAGATACGCAGTATTTT.

V gene TRBV5-4 combines with J gene TRBJ1-5; 9 nucleotides line up with TRBD1. This CDR3 spans 14 amino acids. V was pared by 3 bases and J by 4 bases, with 2 bases of the junction left unmatched. Per the germline V gene, CDR1 is SGHNT and CDR2 is YYREEE (reference sequence). The CDR3 reads CASSSGQGNQPQHF. CDR3 DNA sequence: TGTGCCAGCAGCTCCGGACAGGGGAATCAGCCCCAGCATTTT.

This chain uses TRBV19 with TRBJ1-1; D is possibly TRBD1 (5 bases). CDR3 length: 14 residues. Germline V lookup: CDR1 LNHDA, CDR2 SQIVND (reference sequence). V lost 3 bases to trimming and J lost 1 base, with 9 bases between them. CDR3 residues: CASSIGGGNTEAFF. The CDR3 bases are TGTGCCAGTAGTATCGGGGGAGGGAACACTGAAGCTTTCTTT.

The chain uses TRBV2 and TRBJ1-4; D is perhaps TRBD1 (5 bases). CDR1 and CDR2 (germline): SNHLY, FYNNEI. The CDR3 covers 13 residues. V lost 4 bases and J lost 4, with 7 bases in between. CDR3 in amino acids: CASSGQFNEKLFF. The CDR3 coding sequence is TGTGCCAGCAGTGGACAGTTTAATGAAAAACTGTTTTTT.

This clone has only a few counts. The rearrangement uses TRBV30 and TRBJ2-5, with 11 bases that match TRBD2. CDR3 length: 17 amino acids. The V gene's germline CDR1 is GTSNPN and CDR2 SVGIG (reference sequence). V lost 2 bases, J lost 4 bases, and 12 bases stayed unmatched. The CDR3 is CAWSRTRLAGGRETQYF. The CDR3 DNA reads TGTGCCTGGAGTCGGACTCGTCTAGCGGGAGGTCGAGAGACCCAGTACTTC.

The chain links TRBV6-4 to TRBJ2-3; a possible D gene is TRBD2 (7 bases). Trimming took off 0 bases at V and 4 bases at J, with 11 bases between the two ends. There are 15 residues in the CDR3. Germline values: CDR1 MRHNA, CDR2 SNTAGT. The chain's CDR3 is CASSDSGGAADTQYF. The CDR3, as DNA: TGTGCCAGCAGTGACTCTGGGGGGGCAGCAGATACGCAGTATTTT.

The V and J genes are TRBV24-1 and TRBJ1-5; D may be TRBD1 (5 bases). V was shortened by 9 bases and J by 5 bases, with 7 bases between the two germline ends. Germline CDR1 and CDR2: KGHDR and SFDVKD. The CDR3 length is 11 residues. The CDR3 coding sequence is TGTGCCACCCAACAGGATCAGCCCCAGCATTTT. The encoded protein is CATQQDQPQHF.

The V gene is TRBV20-1, the J gene TRBJ2-7; perhaps TRBD1 as D (5 bases). Germline values: CDR1 DFQATT, CDR2 SNEGSKA (reference sequence). Trimming left V 1 base short and J 7 bases short, with 8 bases between. The CDR3 is 11 amino acids. This CDR3 reads CSARGRAEQYF. The CDR3 nucleotides read TGCAGTGCTAGAGGCAGGGCTGAGCAGTACTTC.

V usage is TRBV7-6 and J usage is TRBJ2-2; TRBD2 aligns across 10 bases. The CDR3 is 16 amino acids. The V and J ends lost 3 bases and 0 bases, in that order; junction bases with no gene match: 1. Germline-derived CDR1 and CDR2 are SGHVS and FNYEAQ. The CDR3 DNA reads as TGTGCCAGCAGCTTTACTAGCGGGGCGAACACCGGGGAGCTGTTTTTT. This gives the protein CASSFTSGANTGELFF.

The V gene is TRBV28, the J gene TRBJ2-7, with D maybe TRBD2 (5 bases). The ends were cut back, 5 bases at V and 4 bases at J, with 9 bases in the middle. The CDR3 covers 12 residues. The germline V gene encodes CDR1 MDHEN and CDR2 SYDVKM. The CDR3 region has the DNA TGTGCCAGCAGTCGATCGGGGTACGAGCAGTACTTC. It encodes CASSRSGYEQYF.

This clone was counted between two and nine times. This chain joins TRBV10-3 and TRBJ1-3; a weak D match, TRBD1 (5 bases). V was shortened by 7 bases and J by 0 bases, with 13 bases between the two germline ends. Germline V CDR1 and CDR2: ENHRY, SYGVKD. The CDR3 length is 15 residues. This CDR3 reads CAITHDSRSGNTIYF. The CDR3 nucleotides are TGTGCCATCACCCATGACAGCCGCTCTGGAAACACCATATATTTT.

This chain connects TRBV29-1 to TRBJ1-1; TRBD1 agrees at 8 bases. The CDR3 is 13 amino acids. Germline CDR1 and CDR2: SQVTM and ANQGSEA. The V gene end was trimmed by 6 bases and the J gene end by 1 base; junction bases not matched to a gene: 4. The CDR3 nucleotides read TGCAGCGTGCAGGGGGCGGGGAACACTGAAGCTTTCTTT. It is translated as CSVQGAGNTEAFF. The variable domain in full, completed from reference TRBV29-1 and TRBJ1-1, reads SAVISQKPSRDICQRGTSLTIQCQVDSQVTMMFWYRQQPGQSLTLIATANQGSEATYESGFVIDKFPISRPNLTFSTLTVSNMSPEDSSIYLCSVQGAGNTEAFFGQGTRLTVV.

This clone has only one observation. The chain couples TRBV16 to TRBJ1-2; no reliable D call. Per the germline V gene, CDR1 is KGHSY and CDR2 is FQNENV. The V and J ends lost 2 bases and 4 bases respectively, with 14 bases between them. This CDR3 has 15 amino acids. This CDR3 reads CASSQSLDGSYGYTF. CDR3 nucleotide sequence: TGTGCCAGCAGCCAAAGCTTAGACGGGAGCTATGGCTACACCTTC. The variable domain in full, with the rest retrieved from reference TRBV16 and TRBJ1-2, is GEEVAQTPKHLVRGEGQKAKLYCAPIKGHSYVFWYQQVLKNEFKFLISFQNENVFDETGMPKERFSAKCLPNSPCSLEIQATKLEDSAVYFCASSQSLDGSYGYTFGSGTRLTVV.

This clone is a singleton in its sample. The CDR3 bases are TGCAGCGTTGATTGGGGGGCTAATGAAAAACTGTTTTTT. Amino acid sequence: CSVDWGANEKLFF. The genes are TRBV29-1 and TRBJ1-4; possible D gene TRBD1, 5 bases. V was shortened by 3 bases and J by 3 bases, with 8 bases between the two germline ends. The CDR3 totals 13 residues. CDR1 and CDR2 from the germline V gene are SQVTM and ANQGSEA.

The chain recombines TRBV6-6 with TRBJ1-2; 9 nucleotides agree with TRBD1. V gave up 6 bases and J gave up 2 bases; unmatched junction bases: 4. The CDR3 is 14 amino acids. Germline CDR1 is MNHNY and CDR2 is SVGAGI (reference sequence). CDR3 in amino acids: CASSRDRVNYGYTF. The DNA for the CDR3 is TGTGCCAGCAGCCGGGACAGGGTGAACTATGGCTACACCTTC.

The V call is TRBV30, the J call TRBJ2-3; 12 nucleotides align to TRBD1. The CDR3 extends over 15 amino acids. J gave up 6 bases and V 3 bases, and 7 bases lay outside the gene matches. Per germline, CDR1 GTSNPN and CDR2 SVGIG (reference sequence). CDR3 sequence reads: CAWSPGTGGWDTQYF. In nucleotides, the CDR3 is TGTGCCTGGAGCCCCGGGACAGGGGGCTGGGATACGCAGTATTTT.

The chain combines TRBV7-8 with TRBJ1-5; D may be TRBD1 (6 bases). The germline V gene encodes CDR1 SGHVS and CDR2 FQNEAQ. The CDR3 extends over 16 amino acids. V lost 3 bases, J lost 1 base, and 13 bases lay in between. The DNA of the CDR3 is TGTGCCAGCAGCTTGAGGGACACTGGGAGCAATCAGCCCCAGCATTTT. Encoded protein: CASSLRDTGSNQPQHF.

The chain recombines TRBV28 with TRBJ2-6, with D maybe TRBD1 (6 bases). Trimming cost V 5 bases and J 0 bases, with 14 bases left between them. Germline lookup yields CDR1 MDHEN and CDR2 SYDVKM. CDR3 length: 17 residues. The CDR3 coding sequence is TGTGCCAGCAGTATCTTAGGGACACCCTCTGGGGCCAACGTCCTGACTTTC. The encoded protein is CASSILGTPSGANVLTF.

The rearrangement uses TRBV28 and TRBJ1-6; no reliable D call. The CDR3 runs 14 residues. Trimming removed 2 bases from V and 10 bases from J, with 12 bases in between. The germline CDR1 and CDR2 sequences are MDHEN and SYDVKM. CDR3 loop: CASSLIEGNSPLHF. The CDR3 DNA reads TGTGCCAGCAGTTTAATTGAGGGAAACTCACCCCTCCACTTT.